A selection of T cell receptor beta chains follows, all from one sample in a study of siplizumab effects on memory and regulatory T cells. Here immunoSEQ multiplex PCR was the method, and the copy in TCRdb shows in-frame clones only, minus some. This table has approximately 92,000 clones, around 94% appearing once. Sequencing input: non-Treg CD4+ T cells sorted from blood. These receptors originate from a human donor in good health. CDR3s include the opening cysteine and the closing phenylalanine or tryptophan. Fields, in order: clone size, J gene, V gene, D gene, CDR3 protein, CDR3 DNA. A D gene is named only where the DNA matches it firmly. Size tells how often a clone was seen (once, few, many) or the class of an expanded clone, and some rows leave it out.

>NA|TRBJ1-5|TRBV9|NA
CASSVSGYSNQPQHF
TGTGCCAGCAGCGTCTCAGGCTATAGCAATCAGCCCCAGCATTTT
>once|TRBJ2-7|TRBV2|NA
CASRTAGTLTAYEQYF
TGTGCCAGCAGAACAGCCGGGACACTGACCGCCTACGAGCAGTACTTC
>NA|TRBJ2-1|TRBV12-5|TRBD1
CASGLAESGGRLRNQYNEQFF
TGTGCTAGTGGTTTGGCCGAGTCAGGGGGCCGTTTGCGGAATCAATACAATGAGCAGTTCTTC
>NA|TRBJ2-7|TRBV9|TRBD2
CASSVLPGGGRIYEQYF
TGTGCCAGCAGCGTACTCCCGGGGGGGGGCCGTATCTACGAGCAGTACTTC
>NA|TRBJ2-7|TRBV2|TRBD1
CASRDGQGYEQYF
TGTGCCAGCAGAGACGGACAGGGCTACGAGCAGTACTTC
>NA|TRBJ1-1|TRBV11-2|NA
CASSRPGEAFF
TGTGCCAGCAGCCGTCCAGGAGAAGCTTTCTTT
>NA|TRBJ1-4|TRBV5-6|NA
CASSLVSGGELFF
TGTGCCAGCAGCTTGGTTTCAGGCGGGGAACTGTTTTTT
>NA|TRBJ2-7|TRBV28|NA
CASSRATSLGQKQYF
TGTGCCAGCAGTCGGGCGACTAGTCTAGGTCAAAAGCAGTACTTC
>NA|TRBJ2-4|TRBV29-1|NA
CSVEVAKNIQYF
TGCAGCGTTGAGGTTGCCAAAAACATTCAGTACTTC
>NA|TRBJ2-1|TRBV27|TRBD2
CASSLRTRPYNEQFF
TGTGCCAGCAGCCTCAGGACTAGGCCCTACAATGAGCAGTTCTTC
>NA|TRBJ2-7|TRBV19|NA
CASSKDGTYEQYF
TGTGCCAGTAGTAAGGACGGAACCTACGAGCAGTACTTC
>NA|TRBJ1-4|TRBV2|NA
CASKVVATNEKLFF
TGTGCCAGCAAGGTAGTTGCAACTAATGAAAAACTGTTTTTT
>NA|TRBJ2-3|TRBV29-1|TRBD1
CSSGQGRRADTQYF
TGCAGCTCCGGACAGGGGAGAAGGGCAGATACGCAGTATTTT
>NA|TRBJ2-2|TRBV27|TRBD2
CASSFRGAGELFF
TGTGCCAGCAGTTTTCGGGGGGCCGGGGAGCTGTTTTTT
>once|TRBJ2-1|TRBV7-9|TRBD2
CASWREGPSEQFF
TGTGCCAGCTGGCGGGAGGGCCCTAGTGAGCAGTTCTTC
>NA|TRBJ1-1|TRBV7-8|TRBD1
CASSSITGGDTEAFF
TGTGCCAGCAGCTCTATAACAGGGGGCGACACTGAAGCTTTCTTT
>once|TRBJ1-1|TRBV19|NA
CASSIGTITEAFF
TGTGCCAGTAGTATCGGTACAATCACTGAAGCTTTCTTT
>NA|TRBJ2-5|TRBV18|TRBD1
CASSLQGRETQYF
TGTGCCAGCTCTCTACAGGGGCGGGAGACCCAGTACTTC
>NA|TRBJ1-6|TRBV27|NA
CASRDSSYNSPLHF
TGTGCCAGCAGGGACAGCTCCTATAATTCACCCCTCCACTTT
>NA|TRBJ2-5|TRBV13|TRBD2
CASSSGLARTQETQYF
TGTGCCAGCAGCTCCGGACTAGCGAGGACCCAAGAGACCCAGTACTTC
>NA|TRBJ2-5|TRBV11-2|NA
CASSSAASETQYF
TGTGCCAGCAGCTCAGCTGCTTCGGAGACCCAGTACTTC
>NA|TRBJ2-3|TRBV7-9|NA
CASSFVRSDTQYF
TGTGCCAGCAGCTTCGTCCGGTCAGATACGCAGTATTTT